This T cell receptor beta chain was profiled in a study of cytomegalovirus exposure and HLA in healthy donors (dated by TCRdb to about 2017). At the level of the whole study: In an earlier analysis of fewer than 750 of the donors, 276 Gb of sequence data and some 120 million unique TCR beta sequences from about 190 million T cells were reported. Among the approximately 400 genotyped donors, 75% to 90% belonged to the genetic ancestry cluster associated with self-reported Caucasian donors. The number of typed donors differed by locus: about 620-630 for A, B, C, DRB1 and DQB1; 522 for DQA1; roughly 600 for DPA1; and some 470 for DPB1. A later genetic analysis took genome-wide SNP genotypes for about three fifths of the 666 donors and used that subset as a discovery cohort. Alongside the repertoire data, information on donor age, sex, ethnicity and CMV serostatus was compiled. The T cell repertoires of several hundred subjects were profiled by immunosequencing and related to cytomegalovirus serostatus. High-throughput TCR immunosequencing, statistical association of individual TCRs with disease status, and machine learning were combined to predict cytomegalovirus infection status. Rather than using new phenotypic data, the later analysis identified candidate immune exposures from TCR beta sequences and from how often those sequences occurred across donors. The study aimed to test whether signatures of past pathogen exposure could be identified by cataloging public T cell receptors. Class I and class II HLA loci were covered by the typing at four-digit resolution. Every discovery cohort repertoire had been produced on one sequencing platform. A separate validation cohort of about 110 different subjects was used in addition to the 666-subject first cohort. Roughly 5 DR-DQ haplotypes were handled as single units for association and clustering, since linkage in the cohort was strong. Among roughly 370 genotyped donors of the cohort, an average of approximately 240,000 unique TCR beta nucleotide sequences were sequenced per donor, about a sixth of them non-productive. An early release that covered fewer than 750 HLA-typed donors contained 300 to 350 gigabases of sequencing data and around 80 million unique TCR sequences. A later analysis re-analyzed previously published TCR beta repertoires from 666 donors and added high-resolution HLA genotyping to study TCR occurrence patterns. In an earlier analysis of around 540 of the donors, high-throughput TCR beta sequencing was used to judge whether each TCR beta V gene segment behaved as functional or pseudogenic.

The study at large found these results: A few of the identified cytomegalovirus-associated TCR beta chains were confirmed in vitro to be specific for cytomegalovirus antigens. Correlated functional status among segregating V segments might reflect linkage disequilibrium, but an unknown experimental factor could not be ruled out. Presence/absence analyses assumed roughly uniform sequencing depth across donors, an assumption that may not hold. A cluster of highly shared sequence variants was judged likely to be a technical artifact of the sequencing pipeline. In a later analysis, 15,000 to 20,000 TCR beta sequences were associated with specific HLA alleles at a false discovery rate of 0.05. This cohort had only TCR beta chains sequenced, and the lack of alpha or paired-chain data limited which features could be detected. Cytomegalovirus status was reported to be diagnosed by the classifier with high specificity and sensitivity in both the original and validation cohorts. CMV serostatus was the only immune exposure information available for the cohort. A later analysis found that most CMV-associated TCR beta chains appeared HLA-restricted, with HLA associations seemingly driven largely by CMV exposure. When HLA alleles, especially DR and DQ, strongly co-occurred, attributing TCR associations to individual alleles was difficult. Because HLA typing was missing for some donors at each locus, association tests included only the typed subset. According to a later analysis, TCR association rates differed among HLA loci, with DRB1 alleles showing the most associated TCRs and HLA-C alleles showing the fewest. Around 16 rarely observed V segments, including chromosome 9 orphons, were excluded from the earlier analysis of several hundred of the donors because counts were too low. It was suggested by the authors that the approach could potentially be generalized to other disease states and immunological phenotypes. While some public TCRs were present in many individuals, most TCR sequences turned up only very rarely across donors. A later genetic analysis reported fewer N-insertions in productive TCRs among donors in an Asian-associated ancestry cluster than the roughly 700-donor mean. Some IMGT-functional V segments, including TRBV6-2 and TRBV6-3, could not be told apart with the 87-base-pair reads, so those segments were excluded. In an earlier analysis of fewer than 750 of the donors, most TCR beta V segments were observed in productive rearrangements about 90% or about 30% of the time, broadly matching IMGT annotations. According to a later analysis, parvovirus B19, influenza, CMV and Epstein-Barr virus appeared linked to several top co-occurrence clusters. A later genetic analysis associated a missense DCLRE1C variant with V-gene and J-gene trimming of TCR beta chains, and an independent cohort replicated the association. A further reported finding was that TCR beta sequences accurately predicted the HLA-A and HLA-B alleles for most subjects in the first cohort. In a later analysis, HLA-associated TCR beta chains were found to be more clonally expanded and to have lower generation probabilities than equally common non-associated chains. In the study, about 150 TCR beta chains were listed as associated with cytomegalovirus.

Inclusive of the bounding cysteine and phenylalanine, the CDR3 is 16 residues long. Just CDR3 DNA is preserved here, 48 bases in frame from base 1. V lost 0 bases and J lost 9 bases, and the count of bases not matched to a germline gene is 12. The germline V gene supplies CDR1 SGDLS and CDR2 YYNGEE. About this clone: Its antigen is unknown. No base-level quality is on record; no much larger clone is a single base apart.

In total, roughly 670 healthy bone marrow donors made up the cohort. Cohort members were all nominally healthy when sampled, although unrecorded immune exposures were likely present. The donor was CMV seropositive and belonged to the group of 250 to 350 seropositive cohort members. A peripheral blood sample was collected from each donor, and TCR beta sequencing was performed on peripheral blood mononuclear cells. Genomic DNA extraction from the blood cell samples was performed with the Qiagen DNeasy Blood Extraction Kit. The library came from the immunoSEQ multiplex PCR assay. The multiplex PCR relied on a mix of 60 forward primers for TCR Vbeta segments and 13 reverse primers for TCR Jbeta segments. The CDR3 region of rearranged TCR beta genes was amplified from genomic DNA with a multiplex PCR assay. Amplified TCR beta libraries were sequenced as 87-base-pair reads on the Illumina HiSeq System. The authors' pipeline ran thus. Across the 700 or so repertoires, a later analysis counted about 81 million unique TCR beta chains, approximately 10 million of which were shared by at least two donors. Raw reads were error-corrected and collapsed into unique sequences by a nearest-neighbor algorithm in which closely related sequences were merged to remove PCR and sequencing errors. V, D and J gene segments were assigned by aligning CDR3 sequences to IMGT reference sequences. For a sequence to be retained, a match of at least six nucleotides to both a V gene segment and a J gene segment was required. A rearrangement was called productive if the CDR3 had no stop codons and remained in frame with V and J, and every other rearrangement was called non-productive. Following IMGT convention, CDR3 was defined as the stretch from the second conserved V-encoded cysteine to the conserved J-encoded phenylalanine. The earlier analysis of about 590 of the donors excluded sequences that lacked an unambiguous match to a single V gene segment. In an earlier analysis of 500 to 750 of the donors, V segments were called functional above 56.7% productive rearrangements and were called segregating when the between-donor standard deviation exceeded 5%. A statistical classification framework was built for diagnosing cytomegalovirus status from the catalog of TCR beta chain sequences. A later analysis assigned V and J genes by comparing TCR nucleotide sequences with IMGT/GENE-DB human TR gene sequences. Using the TCRdist pipeline, a later analysis assigned CDR3 sequences along with most-parsimonious VDJ recombination scenarios. In a later analysis, each TCR beta chain was defined by its CDR3 amino acid sequence together with its V-gene family, and reads without a unique V-gene family were excluded. As a way to deal with suspected cross-contamination and a sequencing artifact, a later analysis dropped 640 or so nucleotide sequences that were highly shared and had low generation probability. In a later analysis, a clonal expansion index for each public chain was calculated from normalized within-repertoire ranks of inferred template counts. Generation probabilities in a later analysis came from a VDJ recombination model fitted to out-of-frame rearrangements, and those results were checked against IGoR. In a later analysis, hypergeometric tests were used to score TCR-TCR, TCR-HLA and TCR-CMV co-occurrence, with a repertoire-size bias correction applied to TCR pairs. False discovery rates were estimated in a later analysis by permuting HLA or CMV assignments 20 times. In a later analysis, co-occurring TCRs were grouped with DBSCAN, and TCRdist sequence similarity was added when clustering was performed within HLA-allele-positive subsets. Repertoires with fewer than 30,000 or more than 120,000 public chains, plus five repertoires with anomalous nucleotide sharing, were excluded from co-occurrence clustering. TCRdb took over this immuneACCESS table, retaining in-frame rearrangements with V and J assigned. Such tables are incomplete; in checked studies, under half of the missing clones stem from an unresolved V gene, and the remainder is unexplained. The DNA gave D and trimming, while V, J and clone size come from that table. A total of 85,000 to 110,000 clones appear in this sample, over 70% of them only once. Roughly 4% of the sample goes to the ten largest clones.

This TCR came from a man aged 50 to 60 in good health and CMV-seropositive. The sequence is built from TRBV9 and TRBJ2-1; TRBD2 lines up with 7 middle nucleotides. The sequenced material came from PBMCs. The DNA sequence follows: TGTGCCAGCAGCGTAGAAACGGGAGACCGCGGGGGTGAGCAGTTCTTC. It is translated as CASSVETGDRGGEQFF.